This T cell receptor (beta chain) comes out of a study of tumor-infiltrating lymphocytes in oesophageal squamous cell carcinoma. The germline CDR1 and CDR2 sequences are SEHNR and FQNEAQ (reference sequence). V gave up 1 base and J gave up 11 bases; unmatched junction bases: 6. The CDR3 totals 13 residues. TCRdb redid the calling of the PCR reads with MiXCR, one entry per CDR3 protein. The table records about 12,000 distinct CDR3 sequences, less than 55% of them present only once. The TCR comes from a female donor with esophageal squamous cell carcinoma. V usage is TRBV7-9 and J usage is TRBJ2-5; 8 bases are a match to TRBD2. The sample consisted of esophageal tumor tissue. CDR3 in amino acids: CASSLVAGNEQYF. For the CDR3, the DNA is TGTGCCAGCAGCTTAGTAGCGGGAAATGAGCAGTACTTC.